The 3 T cell receptor beta chains below all came from one sample that was sequenced in a study of blood T cells in healthy people across ages. A second PCR of 7 to 11 cycles used a sample-barcoded 5' primer and a J-beta primer mix. TCRdb itself ran the 5' RACE reads through MiXCR, one entry per CDR3 protein. Of some 1.8 million distinct CDR3 sequences in the sample, around 42% are singletons; the top ten hold more than 20%. The source material was blood. The receptors originated from a human donor in good health.

Comment on this clonotype: Mismatch with germline at one junction end may stem from a read error. This chain uses TRBV5-1 with TRBJ1-1; D gene unclear. This CDR3 region has 14 residues. The germline V gene has CDR1 SGHRS and CDR2 YFSETQ. The CDR3 DNA reads TGTGCCAGCAGCGAGGGCTTGTCCGCAACTGAAGCTTTCTTT. Translated, it gives CASSEGLSATEAFF.

DNA of the CDR3: TGCAGCGTCGACTTCGCGAAACCTGAAGCTTTCTTT. Translated: CSVDFAKPEAFF. The chain couples TRBV29-1 to TRBJ1-1; D not resolved. Germline V gene lookup returns CDR1 SQVTM and CDR2 ANQGSEA. The length of the CDR3 is 12 residues. V was cut by 6 bases and J by 6 bases, with 14 bases left in between. Full variable domain (missing parts from reference TRBV29-1 and TRBJ1-1): SAVISQKPSRDICQRGTSLTIQCQVDSQVTMMFWYRQQPGQSLTLIATANQGSEATYESGFVIDKFPISRPNLTFSTLTVSNMSPEDSSIYLCSVDFAKPEAFFGQGTRLTVV.

This clonotype was observed a single time. The chain couples TRBV28 to TRBJ2-5; TRBD2 agrees at 11 bases. Germline assignment: CDR1 MDHEN and CDR2 SYDVKM. V was clipped by 4 bases and J by 1 base; unmatched bases: 14. The CDR3 runs 19 residues. CDR3 sequence (DNA): TGTGCCAGCAGTTCCCAGACTAGCGGGGAGGTATACCTCCAAGAGACCCAGTACTTC. It translates to CASSSQTSGEVYLQETQYF.